This T cell receptor (beta chain) was profiled in a study of blood T cell repertoires in COVID-19. This CDR3 is built from 16 residues. Profiling relied on immunoSEQ multiplex PCR, and the TCRdb table lists in-frame clones only, not all of them. The sample shows hundreds of thousands of clones, approximately 86% of them seen only once. This clonotype was obtained from a woman aged 25 to 39 who had been exposed to COVID-19. This chain links TRBV12-2 with TRBJ1-1; TRBD1, as called in the table, went unchecked against the DNA. TRBV12-2 is a pseudogene segment. Sample: PBMCs or T cells enriched from blood (not recorded which). Here the CDR3 reads CASRSPRSDREEKAFF. For the CDR3, the DNA is TGTGCAAGTCGCTCCCCGCGCTCGGACAGGGAAGAAAAAGCTTTCTTT.